The source of this TCR beta chain is a study of cytomegalovirus exposure and HLA in healthy donors. Researchers ran the PCR with 60 Vbeta and 13 Jbeta primers. TCRdb keeps only in-frame clones here, not all; method: immunoSEQ multiplex PCR. This table holds 150,000 to 200,000 clones, around 80% found once. The CDR3 contains 15 residues. V was trimmed by 1 base and J by 3 bases, leaving 13 bases between them. In germline, CDR1 is MNHNS, CDR2 SASEGT. This chain links TRBV6-1 with TRBJ2-7, with D possibly matching TRBD1 (6 bases). The sequence derives from a man aged 50 to 59 in good health and CMV-seropositive. The sequencing sample was made of PBMCs. The DNA for the CDR3 is TGTGCCAGCAGTGAAGGGAACAGGGCAGGCTACGAGCAGTACTTC. Translating it yields CASSEGNRAGYEQYF.